The source of this TCR beta chain is a study of blood T cell repertoires in COVID-19. About the study: Specimens from acute and convalescent COVID-19 originated in the United States, Italy and Spain. T cells, B-cell-depleted T cells, or PBMCs provided the cDNA or gDNA that served as material.

The trim removed 4 bases at V and 5 bases at J, leaving 3 bases unmatched. This CDR3 is built from 15 residues. Germline V gene sequence: CDR1 SGHTA, CDR2 FQGNSA. Under the authors' procedure: How many nucleated cells were present was estimated from reference gene primer amplification. The assay was immunoSEQ multiplex PCR, and TCRdb's table has in-frame clones only and misses some. The DNA gave D and trimming, while V, J and clone size come from that table. This table holds about 93,000 clones, 85% to 90% found once. This clone was seen once. The chain recombines TRBV7-2 with TRBJ1-4; TRBD1 aligns across 11 bases. The TCR comes from a human donor with active COVID-19. The donor label of this sample is uncertain. The sample comprised peripheral blood. This chain's CDR3 is CASSWGQGENEKLFF. As DNA, the CDR3 is TGTGCCAGCAGCTGGGGACAGGGGGAAAATGAAAAACTGTTTTTT.